This note documents a single T cell receptor (beta chain) sequence. As yet, its antigen is unknown. CDR3 length: 15 residues. Per the germline V gene, CDR1 is SGHDT and CDR2 is YYEEEE. Deletions cut 0 bases from V and 4 bases from J, with 11 bases between. The PCR made use of 60 Vbeta and 13 Jbeta primers. Clones were read by immunoSEQ multiplex PCR, and TCRdb kept only the in-frame ones, dropping some. The profile shows 150,000 or so clones, 80% of them singletons. This record belongs to a study of cytomegalovirus exposure and HLA in healthy donors. Overall study findings and caveats: The study flagged some 170 TCR beta chains as cytomegalovirus-associated. Common viral pathogens were later found to be apparently linked to several of the most significant clusters. Previous analysis showed most TCR beta V segments were productive about 87% or about 30% of the time.

The sequenced material came from PBMCs. J is TRBJ2-1 and V is TRBV5-6; tentative D call: TRBD2 (6 bases). The clonotype was recovered from a young man in good health and CMV-seropositive. CDR3 protein: CASSLGTNNYNEQFF. In DNA form, the CDR3 reads TGTGCCAGCAGCTTGGGGACTAACAATTACAATGAGCAGTTCTTC.